A single sample gave rise to the 27 T cell receptor beta chains below, sequenced in a study of T cells after posttransplantation cyclophosphamide. Assay used: immunoSEQ multiplex PCR; TCRdb lists only in-frame clones, some missing. The sample contains 1,500 to 2,000 clones, none of them singletons. A marrow graft followed busulfan-fludarabine conditioning, with cyclophosphamide on days +3 and +4. The source was PBMCs, collected 33 days after allogeneic stem cell transplant with posttransplant cyclophosphamide. These receptors were obtained from a female patient between 60 and 69 years old who received an allogeneic stem cell transplant from a related donor and was CMV-positive. The T cells may come from the graft donor.

This clone is labeled medium-sized. CDR3 DNA sequence: TGTGCCAGCAGCCTCGTTGGCGGACAGGGGGCGGGGAACACCATATATTTT. This codes for CASSLVGGQGAGNTIYF. This chain joins TRBV4-2 and TRBJ1-3; 11 positions agree with TRBD1. J lost 7 bases, V lost 4 bases, and 12 bases had no gene match. Germline CDR1 reads LGHNA; CDR2 reads YNFKEQ. The CDR3 totals 17 residues.

This clone is labeled medium-sized. The chain couples TRBV18 to TRBJ1-3; a weak D match, TRBD1 (5 bases). The CDR3 is 15 amino acids. The germline CDR1 and CDR2 sequences are KGHSH and LQKENI. Between the trimmed V and J ends, which lost 6 bases and 0 bases, there was a span of 12 bases. CDR3 coding DNA: TGTGCCAGCTCTCAGAGGGGTTACTCTGGAAACACCATATATTTT. Translating it yields CASSQRGYSGNTIYF.

This clone was detected ten times or more. The chain has TRBV6-5 and TRBJ1-2, with D perhaps matching TRBD1 (5 bases). Germline CDR1 and CDR2: MNHEY and SVGAGI. CDR3 size: 12 residues. V lost 10 bases and J lost 4, with 13 bases in between. CDR3 DNA: TGTGCCACCCGAGGGGAGGCCTATGGCTACACCTTC. It specifies CATRGEAYGYTF.

By frequency in the sample, this clone is medium-sized. This chain's CDR3 is CASSLVRANYGYTF. CDR3 nucleotides: TGTGCCAGCAGCTTAGTAAGGGCTAACTATGGCTACACCTTC. The rearrangement joins TRBV7-9 to TRBJ1-2, with D unresolved. V lost 1 base and J lost 0, with 6 bases in between. Germline values: CDR1 SEHNR, CDR2 FQNEAQ (reference sequence). CDR3 size: 14 residues.

By its share, this clone is medium-sized (0.01 to 0.1%). This chain connects TRBV6-2 or TRBV6-3 to TRBJ2-1; tentative D call: TRBD2 (6 bases). CDR1 and CDR2 (germline): MNHEY, SVGEGT. The CDR3 is 11 residues long. The ends were cut back, 5 bases at V and 14 bases at J, with 13 bases in the middle. Written as DNA, the CDR3 is TGTGCCAGCAGTGAGACTAGAATAAAGTTCTTC. The encoded protein is CASSETRIKFF.

Judged by abundance, this clone is medium-sized. The chain employs TRBV6-6 and TRBJ2-2; D uncertain. V was shortened by 8 bases and J by 1 base, with 5 bases between the two germline ends. This CDR3 has 12 residues. Germline CDR1 reads MNHNY; CDR2 reads SVGAGI (reference sequence). CDR3 nucleotide sequence: TGTGCCAGCTCCGGGAACACCGGGGAGCTGTTTTTT. This translates into CASSGNTGELFF.

Ten or more counts support this clone. J is TRBJ2-5 and V is TRBV9; the match to TRBD2 covers 7 bases. The CDR3 spans 14 residues. Germline lookup yields CDR1 SGDLS and CDR2 YYNGEE. J lost 5 bases, V lost 6 bases, and 10 bases had no gene match. The CDR3 region is CASTPSGVGETQYF. CDR3 nucleotide sequence: TGTGCCAGCACTCCTAGCGGCGTGGGGGAGACCCAGTACTTC.

By sample fraction, this clone is medium-sized. In nucleotides, the CDR3 is TGTGCCTCCGGGGATTGGAGCGAAAAACTGTTTTTT. This encodes CASGDWSEKLFF. This chain connects TRBV6-1 to TRBJ1-4; D is uncertain. Per germline, CDR1 MNHNS and CDR2 SASEGT. The CDR3 extends over 12 amino acids. The V end lost 11 bases, the J end lost 8 bases, and 15 bases lay between the germline ends.

This clone qualifies as large (0.1 to 1%). The chain couples TRBV6-5 to TRBJ1-1; maybe TRBD1 (5 bases). CDR3 size: 14 residues. Trimming cost V 2 bases and J 8 bases, with 15 bases left between them. Germline assignment: CDR1 MNHEY and CDR2 SVGAGI. CDR3 sequence: CASSYGAGKTEAFF. The DNA of the CDR3 is TGTGCCAGCAGTTACGGGGCAGGTAAGACAGAAGCTTTCTTT.

The V and J genes are TRBV9 and TRBJ2-3; 11 bases fit TRBD2. Trimming cost V 0 bases and J 0 bases; bases outside gene matches: 9. CDR3 length: 19 residues. CDR1 is SGDLS and CDR2 is YYNGEE in the germline V gene. CDR3 DNA sequence: TGTGCCAGCAGCGTAGCCATAATAGCGGGGGGGACTAGCACAGATACGCAGTATTTT. It encodes CASSVAIIAGGTSTDTQYF.

In this sample, this clone turned up many times. This chain links TRBV6-6 with TRBJ1-2; 7 bases line up with TRBD1. CDR3 length equals 13 residues. Trimming took 6 bases from V and 5 from J; bases not matched to a gene: 6. From germline, CDR1 is MNHNY and CDR2 SVGAGI (reference sequence). CDR3 in amino acids: CASSPTGSYGYTF. The CDR3 nucleotides are TGTGCCAGCAGCCCGACAGGGTCGTATGGCTACACCTTC.

This clone counts as medium-sized (0.01 to 0.1%). This chain connects TRBV6-2 or TRBV6-3 to TRBJ1-3, with unresolved D. Per germline, CDR1 MNHEY and CDR2 SVGEGT. V was shortened by 6 bases and J by 0 bases, with 15 bases between the two germline ends. The CDR3 spans 16 residues. The CDR3 spells CASSLIEKFSGNTIYF. Written as DNA, the CDR3 is TGTGCCAGCAGCCTGATAGAGAAGTTCTCTGGAAACACCATATATTTT.

This clone is medium-sized. V gene TRBV10-3 combines with J gene TRBJ2-1; 13 bases are a match to TRBD2. CDR1 and CDR2 (germline): ENHRY, SYGVKD. Trimming cost V 10 bases and J 13 bases; bases outside gene matches: 10. The CDR3 runs 13 residues. CDR3 amino acids: CATTLAGGPAQFF. The CDR3 nucleotides are TGTGCCACGACACTAGCGGGAGGGCCGGCACAGTTCTTC.

Judged by abundance, this clone is medium-sized (0.01 to 0.1%). The DNA for the CDR3 is TGCGCCAGCAGCCAGCTAGGACAGGGACGGAATCAGCCCCAGCATTTT. This translates into CASSQLGQGRNQPQHF. This chain joins TRBV4-1 and TRBJ1-5; 8 bases agree with TRBD1. The trim removed 3 bases at V and 4 bases at J, leaving 8 bases unmatched. Germline assignment: CDR1 MGHRA and CDR2 YSYEKL. The length of the CDR3 is 16 residues.

This clone was found many times. V gene TRBV5-5 combines with J gene TRBJ2-3; 15 bases map to TRBD2. Losses at the gene ends were 1 base for V and 3 bases for J; bases not matched to a gene: 6. CDR1 SGHKS and CDR2 YYEKEE come from the germline V gene (reference sequence). The CDR3 runs to 18 residues. The CDR3 nucleotides read TGTGCCAGCAGCTTGCGGATCGGGACTAGCGGGGGGACAGATACGCAGTATTTT. Residues: CASSLRIGTSGGTDTQYF.

There are many counts of this clone. V and J are TRBV11-2 and TRBJ2-1; TRBD2 is a possible D gene (5 bases). The CDR3 totals 14 residues. CDR1 is SGHAT, CDR2 FQNNGV, per germline. The V end lost 0 bases, the J end lost 5 bases, and 8 bases lay between the germline ends. CDR3 coding DNA: TGTGCCAGCAGCTTAGACGGGGTTAACAATGAGCAGTTCTTC. Its protein product is CASSLDGVNNEQFF.

This clone was seen at least ten times. The chain employs TRBV7-9 and TRBJ1-2; D not certain. Trimming removed 7 bases at V and 7 bases at J, with 13 bases between. Per the germline V gene, CDR1 is SEHNR and CDR2 is FQNEAQ (reference sequence). The CDR3 is 12 residues long. CDR3 nucleotide sequence: TGTGCCAGCACCGTTACTTCGGGTGGCTACACCTTC. As protein: CASTVTSGGYTF.

This clone was counted only a few times. V usage is TRBV30 and J usage is TRBJ2-5; D remains unclear. This CDR3 is 15 amino acids long. Germline CDR1 GTSNPN, CDR2 SVGIG (reference sequence). V was pared by 0 bases and J by 4 bases, with 15 bases between. This CDR3 is CAWSVTASAGETQYF. CDR3 nucleotides: TGTGCCTGGAGTGTAACTGCGTCAGCAGGAGAGACCCAGTACTTC.

Ten or more counts support this clone. The genes are TRBV2 and TRBJ2-7, with 14 positions matching TRBD2. There are 17 residues in the CDR3. Trimming took 4 bases from V and 5 from J; bases not matched to a gene: 10. CDR1 is SNHLY, CDR2 FYNNEI, per germline. The CDR3 DNA is TGTGCCAGCAGTGGGACTAGCGGGGGGTCCCTTAAGGACGAGCAGTACTTC. Amino acid sequence: CASSGTSGGSLKDEQYF.

This clone rates as medium-sized. V gene TRBV24-1 combines with J gene TRBJ2-1; TRBD2 agrees at 8 bases. V lost 3 bases, J lost 6 bases, and 6 bases stayed unmatched. Germline V gene lookup returns CDR1 KGHDR and CDR2 SFDVKD. The CDR3 spans 15 residues. CDR3 sequence reads: CATSDRAGVVNEQFF. In DNA, the CDR3 is TGTGCCACCAGTGATCGAGCGGGAGTCGTCAATGAGCAGTTCTTC.

There are many counts of this clone. The chain links TRBV28 to TRBJ2-1; 9 bases align to TRBD2. The CDR3 has 16 amino acids. The V and J ends lost 6 bases and 4 bases, in that order; junction bases with no gene match: 10. CDR1 is MDHEN, CDR2 SYDVKM, per germline. The CDR3 nucleotides read TGTGCCAGCAGGCGCCGTAGCGGGAGATCTTACAATGAGCAGTTCTTC. Protein product: CASRRRSGRSYNEQFF.

This clone is judged medium-sized (0.01 to 0.1%). This rearrangement joins TRBV4-1 to TRBJ2-1; D is unresolved. CDR3 size: 14 residues. V lost 1 base, J lost 4 bases, and 8 bases lay in between. The germline CDR1 and CDR2 sequences are MGHRA and YSYEKL. CDR3 region: CASSQVGAYNEQFF. The DNA for the CDR3 is TGCGCCAGCAGCCAAGTTGGTGCGTACAATGAGCAGTTCTTC.

This clone was recorded many times. The gene calls are TRBV7-9 and TRBJ2-1; TRBD1 matches at 7 bases. The CDR3 sequence is 15 residues long. Trimming took 1 base from V and 5 from J; bases not matched to a gene: 5. Germline CDR1 is SEHNR and CDR2 is FQNEAQ (reference sequence). CDR3 coding DNA: TGTGCCAGCAGCTTAGGCAGGGGGACCAACAATGAGCAGTTCTTC. This encodes CASSLGRGTNNEQFF.

This clone showed up many times. The CDR3 is CASSFGRGREFNYEQYF. The CDR3 bases are TGCGCCAGCAGCTTCGGTCGCGGGAGGGAATTTAACTACGAGCAGTACTTC. This chain uses TRBV5-1 with TRBJ2-7, with TRBD2 identical over 9 bases. V was pared by 2 bases and J by 3 bases, with 12 bases of the junction left unmatched. The CDR3 consists of 17 residues. Germline V gives CDR1 SGHRS, CDR2 YFSETQ.

In its sample, this clone was seen many times. The chain has TRBV15 and TRBJ2-6; D might be TRBD1 (6 bases). Trimming removed 3 bases from V and 0 bases from J, with 15 bases in between. This CDR3 comprises 18 residues. The germline V gene encodes CDR1 LNHNV and CDR2 YYDKDF (reference sequence). The CDR3 DNA reads TGTGCCACCAGCAGTTTCCGACAGGATATCTCTGGGGCCAACGTCCTGACTTTC. This translates into CATSSFRQDISGANVLTF.

Many counts were recorded for this clone. The chain couples TRBV13 to TRBJ2-1; 9 bases line up with TRBD2. Germline CDR1 and CDR2: PRHDT and FYEKMQ (reference sequence). J gave up 5 bases and V 6 bases, and 8 bases lay outside the gene matches. The CDR3 runs to 15 residues. The CDR3 sequence: CASRPTSGRNNEQFF. DNA of the CDR3: TGTGCCAGCAGGCCGACTAGCGGTAGGAACAATGAGCAGTTCTTC.

By frequency in the sample, this clone is medium-sized. The CDR3 reads CASSYYRLAVQETQYF. The CDR3 region has the DNA TGTGCCAGCAGTTACTACCGGCTAGCGGTTCAAGAGACCCAGTACTTC. This rearrangement joins TRBV6-2 or TRBV6-3 to TRBJ2-5, with 7 bases lining up with TRBD2. Germline V CDR1 and CDR2: MNHEY, SVGEGT. After removal of 1 base from V and 2 bases from J, the junction contained 7 bases not matched to a gene. This CDR3 spans 16 amino acids.